Listed below are T cell receptor beta chains from one sample, sequenced in a study of response to subunit inactivated influenza vaccine. Using its own MiXCR run on the RT-PCR reads, TCRdb lists one record per CDR3 protein. The sample carries 500,000 to 650,000 distinct CDR3 sequences, under 9% recorded once. The sequences come from PBMCs from blood, collected less than 30 months after vaccination. All receptors derive from a man between 50 and 69 years old who received an inactivated influenza vaccine. The conserved cysteine and the conserved F or W are not part of the CDR3 here. Each record gives: V gene, D gene, CDR3 protein. A D gene is named only where the DNA matches it firmly.

V gene: TRBV5-1; D gene: NA; CDR3 protein: ASSLEYRDTDTQY
V gene: TRBV7-2; D gene: NA; CDR3 protein: ASSDSYSNQPQH
V gene: TRBV20-1; D gene: TRBD1; CDR3 protein: SAVQGDSIQETQY
V gene: TRBV29-1; D gene: NA; CDR3 protein: SGSGATNEKLF
V gene: TRBV29-1; D gene: NA; CDR3 protein: SVERAPLDEQF
V gene: TRBV2; D gene: NA; CDR3 protein: ASSDEAGPYEQY
V gene: TRBV10-3; D gene: NA; CDR3 protein: AISDGPSTTYEQY
V gene: TRBV11-2; D gene: NA; CDR3 protein: ASSLARVRLNEQF
V gene: TRBV3-1; D gene: TRBD1; CDR3 protein: ASSQRTPGQGWGTEAF
V gene: TRBV9; D gene: TRBD2; CDR3 protein: ASSGRSGEAYNEQF
V gene: TRBV12-3/TRBV12-4; D gene: TRBD1; CDR3 protein: ASSPYGTGANQPQH
V gene: TRBV28; D gene: NA; CDR3 protein: ASSNSMNTEAF
V gene: TRBV12-3/TRBV12-4; D gene: NA; CDR3 protein: ASSYEVITDTQY
V gene: TRBV6-1; D gene: NA; CDR3 protein: ASSDGGWQPQH
V gene: TRBV4-2; D gene: TRBD2; CDR3 protein: ASSQGSSGGDLDTQY
V gene: TRBV12-3/TRBV12-4; D gene: TRBD2; CDR3 protein: ASSFNGGGRTDTQY
V gene: TRBV28; D gene: TRBD2; CDR3 protein: ASSLTSEAYNEQF
V gene: TRBV5-6; D gene: NA; CDR3 protein: ASSLSRAKPQH
V gene: TRBV29-1; D gene: TRBD1; CDR3 protein: SLAGQGEIGQF
V gene: TRBV7-2; D gene: NA; CDR3 protein: ASSSGFSVYNEQF
V gene: TRBV7-2; D gene: TRBD1; CDR3 protein: ASSSSGGTEAF
V gene: TRBV19; D gene: NA; CDR3 protein: ASQDRPVESPLH
V gene: TRBV7-6; D gene: NA; CDR3 protein: ASSLAWGRDEYEQY
V gene: TRBV20-1; D gene: TRBD1; CDR3 protein: SATGTANTEAF
V gene: TRBV29-1; D gene: NA; CDR3 protein: SVEDRGGKKGDYGYT
V gene: TRBV2; D gene: NA; CDR3 protein: ASSDRKTGKQY
V gene: TRBV12-3/TRBV12-4; D gene: NA; CDR3 protein: ASSGPGELF
V gene: TRBV4-3; D gene: NA; CDR3 protein: ASSQDRRTGYNEQF
V gene: TRBV29-1; D gene: TRBD1; CDR3 protein: STRDRGLTGELF